This T cell receptor beta chain appears in the sequencing data of a study of cytomegalovirus exposure and HLA in healthy donors. Study information: It was reported in a later analysis that the same platform had been used for the 120 validation repertoires as for the approximately 730 first-cohort repertoires. Points from the study as a whole: Cytomegalovirus-associated TCR beta chains were listed, numbering more than 150. Reportedly, diagnosis of cytomegalovirus status by the classifier showed high specificity and sensitivity.

About this clone: Its antigen remains unidentified.

Sequencing was performed with immunoSEQ multiplex PCR; in TCRdb, only in-frame clones are kept and a portion is missing. The sample yields tens of thousands of clones, approximately 88% seen once. The sequenced sample consisted of PBMCs. The clonotype comes from a woman aged 18-29 years in good health and CMV-seropositive.

CDR3 nucleotide sequence: TGTGCCAGCGGGTTGGGGCATCAGCCCCAGCATTTT. It specifies CASGLGHQPQHF. V and J are TRBV27 and TRBJ1-5, with TRBD1 as a possible D gene (5 bases). V was shortened by 8 bases and J by 5 bases, with 10 bases between the two germline ends. The germline gives CDR1 MNHEY, CDR2 SMNVEV (reference sequence). The CDR3 runs to 12 residues.